The clone carrying this T cell receptor (beta chain) was observed at least ten times. Its target is not known. For ophthalmopathy patients, the Clinical Activity Score was at least 3 and the NOSPECS grade at least 4; duration was under 3 months. PBMCs were obtained from 10 ml fresh peripheral blood. This sample stems from a study of T cells in Graves' hyperthyroidism and ophthalmopathy. Study results and caveats: The model forecast ophthalmopathy, anticipating it by a median around 6.5 months before onset.

The CDR3 regions of TCR beta were amplified from RNA transcripts. HTBI primers were used for first-round RT-PCR of the TCR CDR3. Each CDR3 protein is one row after TCRdb ran MiXCR on the multiplex PCR reads. In the table there are almost 250,000 distinct CDR3 sequences, about 24% of which are singletons. The clonotype originates from a woman aged 40 to 50 with Graves' ophthalmopathy. The sample was blood.

The CDR3 bases are TGCAGTGCTAGAGAAGACTGGGTCGAGCAGTACTTC. It translates to CSAREDWVEQYF. The chain joins TRBV20-1 to TRBJ2-7; D is ambiguous. The CDR3 extends over 12 amino acids. Trimming stripped 0 bases from V and 6 bases from J, with 9 bases between. Germline-derived CDR1 and CDR2 are DFQATT and SNEGSKA (reference sequence).